The rows below give T cell receptor beta chains drawn from one sample of a study of blood T cell repertoires in COVID-19. Clones were read by immunoSEQ multiplex PCR, and TCRdb kept only the in-frame ones, dropping some. The sample lists some 73,000 clones, roughly three quarters seen once, with approximately 2.1% in the top ten. Sample: peripheral blood. These receptors were collected from a man aged 70 or older with COVID-19, enrolled during active disease. Both conserved end residues are part of each CDR3. The order of the fields is CDR3 protein, CDR3 DNA, clone size, D gene, J gene, V gene. The D gene is left open where the match is weak. Size values are once, few and many counts, or a class for expanded clones, and some rows have none.

CASSPDSSRTDTQYF,TGTGCCAGCAGCCCGGACAGCTCTCGCACAGATACGCAGTATTTT,NA,NA,TRBJ2-3,TRBV7-9
CASSSAGGPTGELFF,TGTGCCAGCAGTTCAGCGGGAGGGCCGACCGGGGAGCTGTTTTTT,NA,TRBD2,TRBJ2-2,TRBV28
CASSAGTGFGETQYF,TGTGCCAGCAGCGCCGGGACAGGGTTCGGAGAGACCCAGTACTTC,NA,TRBD1,TRBJ2-5,TRBV5-4
CASSWTGLNTEAFF,TGTGCCAGCAGTTGGACAGGGTTGAACACTGAAGCTTTCTTT,NA,TRBD1,TRBJ1-1,TRBV27
CASSQSLARNEQFF,TGTGCCAGCAGCCAAAGTCTAGCGCGGAATGAGCAGTTCTTC,few,NA,TRBJ2-1,TRBV3-1/TRBV3-2
CASSPGTGLEKLFF,TGTGCCAGCAGCCCCGGGACAGGGCTTGAAAAACTGTTTTTT,few,TRBD1,TRBJ1-4,TRBV4-2
CASSVRDRYNEQYF,TGTGCCAGCAGCGTAAGGGACAGGTATAACGAGCAGTACTTC,NA,TRBD1,TRBJ2-7,TRBV9
CASSIQGEGEKLFF,TGCGCCAGCAGCATACAGGGCGAAGGTGAAAAACTGTTTTTT,NA,NA,TRBJ1-4,TRBV5-1
CASSPRTGAITEAFF,TGTGCCAGCAGTCCCAGGACAGGGGCGATCACTGAAGCTTTCTTT,NA,TRBD1,TRBJ1-1,TRBV28
CASSQTGVEAFF,TGTGCCAGCAGCCAAACAGGGGTTGAAGCTTTCTTT,NA,TRBD1,TRBJ1-1,TRBV7-9
CASSLALQGEKLFF,TGCGCCAGCAGCTTGGCACTTCAGGGGGAAAAACTGTTTTTT,NA,NA,TRBJ1-4,TRBV5-1
CASSLEGTTTQYF,TGCGCCAGCAGCTTAGAGGGAACTACGACCCAGTACTTC,NA,NA,TRBJ2-5,TRBV5-1
CASSIGSDTEAFF,TGTGCCAGTAGTATAGGTTCGGACACTGAAGCTTTCTTT,NA,NA,TRBJ1-1,TRBV19
CASSFGPAGEETQYF,TGTGCCAGCAGCTTCGGCCCCGCGGGGGAAGAGACCCAGTACTTC,NA,TRBD2,TRBJ2-5,TRBV11-3
CAWRRTTGAQETQYF,TGTGCCTGGAGAAGGACGACAGGGGCCCAAGAGACCCAGTACTTC,NA,TRBD1,TRBJ2-5,TRBV30
CASSVAPGVYNEQFF,TGTGCCAGCAGCGTCGCCCCGGGAGTTTACAATGAGCAGTTCTTC,NA,NA,TRBJ2-1,TRBV9
CASSLRQVHGYTF,TGTGCCAGCAGCTTGCGACAGGTCCATGGCTACACCTTC,NA,NA,TRBJ1-2,TRBV5-8
CASSAEMGVRGYTF,TGTGCCAGCAGCGCCGAGATGGGAGTGCGTGGCTACACCTTC,NA,NA,TRBJ1-2,TRBV2
CASSQAAGGEGKQYF,TGCGCCAGCAGCCAAGCGGCAGGAGGGGAAGGCAAGCAGTACTTC,NA,NA,TRBJ2-7,TRBV4-3
CASSEPGQGIADTQYF,TGTGCCAGCAGTGAACCGGGACAGGGGATAGCAGATACGCAGTATTTT,few,TRBD1,TRBJ2-3,TRBV28
CASSYGQTNTEAFF,TGTGCCAGCAGTTACGGACAAACGAACACTGAAGCTTTCTTT,NA,NA,TRBJ1-1,TRBV27
CASSIQGNSGNTIYF,TGTGCCAGTAGTATACAGGGAAACTCTGGAAACACCATATATTTT,NA,NA,TRBJ1-3,TRBV19
CASSETGMGGYTF,TGTGCCAGCAGTGAAACAGGGATGGGAGGCTACACCTTC,NA,NA,TRBJ1-2,TRBV6-1
CTSSWEGGNTIYF,TGTACCAGCAGTTGGGAGGGTGGAAACACCATATATTTT,NA,NA,TRBJ1-3,TRBV6-5
CASSLEGQGAEAFF,TGTGCCAGCTCCCTCGAAGGACAGGGCGCTGAAGCTTTCTTT,NA,TRBD1,TRBJ1-1,TRBV18
CASSDRGNNEQYF,TGTGCCAGCAGCGACAGGGGGAATAACGAGCAGTACTTC,NA,TRBD1,TRBJ2-7,TRBV5-4
CASSPGGGGYNEQFF,TGTGCCAGCAGCCCTGGAGGGGGCGGCTACAATGAGCAGTTCTTC,NA,NA,TRBJ2-1,TRBV7-9
CASSSAEVNTGELFF,TGCGCCAGCAGCTCAGCGGAAGTGAACACCGGGGAGCTGTTTTTT,NA,NA,TRBJ2-2,TRBV5-1
CSVDSLAGQETQYF,TGCAGCGTTGACTCATTAGCGGGTCAAGAGACCCAGTACTTC,NA,TRBD2,TRBJ2-5,TRBV29-1
CASRLGFRDKNSNQPQHF,TGTGCAAGTCGCTTAGGATTCCGGGATAAAAATAGCAATCAGCCCCAGCATTTT,NA,NA,TRBJ1-5,TRBV12-2
CASSSPYRDNEQFF,TGTGCCAGCAGTTCCCCCTACAGGGACAATGAGCAGTTCTTC,NA,NA,TRBJ2-1,TRBV6-5
CASSLGQGATAFF,TGTGCCAGCAGCTTAGGGCAGGGGGCTACAGCTTTCTTT,NA,TRBD1,TRBJ1-1,TRBV7-3
CASSSPRGLGEQYF,TGTGCCAGCAGCTCCCCTAGGGGGCTCGGAGAGCAGTACTTC,NA,TRBD1,TRBJ2-7,TRBV11-2
CSVELAGGPNEQFF,TGCAGCGTGGAGCTAGCGGGAGGGCCCAATGAGCAGTTCTTC,NA,TRBD2,TRBJ2-1,TRBV29-1
CAISEGGLERDPPGVNEQFF,TGTGCCATCAGTGAGGGGGGGTTGGAGCGGGACCCCCCTGGGGTCAATGAGCAGTTCTTC,few,TRBD2,TRBJ2-1,TRBV10-3
CASSQGGRGLSSYNSPLHF,TGCGCCAGCAGCCAAGGCGGTCGGGGATTAAGCTCCTATAATTCACCCCTCCACTTT,NA,NA,TRBJ1-6,TRBV4-3
CASSASGQGYGNTIYF,TGTGCCAGCAGCGCCTCAGGACAGGGCTATGGAAACACCATATATTTT,NA,TRBD1,TRBJ1-3,TRBV9
CASSQDNGGGRKKYF,TGCGCCAGCAGCCAAGATAACGGAGGCGGAAGGAAAAAATACTTC,NA,NA,TRBJ2-7,TRBV4-3
CASRGDRDSPLHF,TGTGCCAGCAGGGGAGACAGGGATTCACCCCTCCACTTT,few,TRBD1,TRBJ1-6,TRBV2
CASRTGLAGSYNEQFF,TGTGCCAGCAGAACTGGACTAGCGGGCTCCTACAATGAGCAGTTCTTC,NA,TRBD2,TRBJ2-1,TRBV11-2